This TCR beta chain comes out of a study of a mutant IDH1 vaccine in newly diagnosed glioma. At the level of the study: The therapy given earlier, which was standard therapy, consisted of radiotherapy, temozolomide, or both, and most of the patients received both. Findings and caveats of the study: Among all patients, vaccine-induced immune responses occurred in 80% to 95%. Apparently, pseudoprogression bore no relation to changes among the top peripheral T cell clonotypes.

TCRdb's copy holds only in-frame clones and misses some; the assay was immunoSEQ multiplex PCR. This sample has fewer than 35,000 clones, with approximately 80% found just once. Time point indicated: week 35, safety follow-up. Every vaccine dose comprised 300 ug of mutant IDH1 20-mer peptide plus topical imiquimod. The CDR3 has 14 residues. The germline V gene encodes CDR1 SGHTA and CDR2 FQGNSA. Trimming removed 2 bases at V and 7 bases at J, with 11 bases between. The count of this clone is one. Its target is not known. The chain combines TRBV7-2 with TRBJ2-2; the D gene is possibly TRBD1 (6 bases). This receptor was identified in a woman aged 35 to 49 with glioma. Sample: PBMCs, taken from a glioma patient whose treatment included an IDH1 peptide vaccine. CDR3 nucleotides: TGTGCCAGCAGCTTATTGCTAGGGGGCGGGGAGCTGTTTTTT. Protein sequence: CASSLLLGGGELFF.